This T cell receptor (beta chain) was captured in a study of cytomegalovirus exposure and HLA in healthy donors. Overall study results and limits: Cytomegalovirus status was reportedly diagnosed by the classifier with high specificity and sensitivity. Confirmation was obtained in vitro that a few CMV-associated chains are specific for CMV antigens. In a later analysis, a genetic analysis reported fewer productive-TCR N-insertions in an Asian-associated ancestry cluster than the cohort average. As was reported, the HLA-A and HLA-B alleles of most subjects were accurately predicted from TCR beta sequences.

Per the germline V gene, CDR1 is KGHSH and CDR2 is LQKENI. CDR3 length: 14 amino acids. V gave up 2 bases and J gave up 4 bases, with 12 bases separating them. The primer mix had 60 Vbeta and 13 Jbeta primers. Profiling relied on immunoSEQ multiplex PCR, and the TCRdb table lists in-frame clones only, not all of them. This sample yields about 240,000 clones, of which 75% to 85% are seen a single time; roughly 7.4% belongs to the top ten. A word on this clone: What it binds is unknown.

The sequenced sample consisted of PBMCs. V and J are TRBV18 and TRBJ2-7, with D maybe TRBD1 (6 bases). The receptor comes from a woman aged 55-70 years in good health and CMV-seropositive. The CDR3 sequence is CASSPGRGAYEQYF. The CDR3 bases are TGTGCCAGCTCACCAGGCAGGGGAGCATACGAGCAGTACTTC. The entire variable domain, with the rest obtained from reference TRBV18 and TRBJ2-7, is as follows: NAGVMQNPRHLVRRRGQEARLRCSPMKGHSHVYWYRQLPEEGLKFMVYLQKENIIDESGMPKERFSAEFPKEGPSILRIQQVVRGDSAAYFCASSPGRGAYEQYFGPGTRLTVT.